These 27 T cell receptor beta chains came from one sample sequenced in a study of cytomegalovirus exposure and HLA in healthy donors. PCR primers comprised 60 Vbeta and 13 Jbeta primers. Clones were sequenced by immunoSEQ multiplex PCR, and TCRdb holds only the in-frame ones, with some missing. The sample holds roughly 130,000 clones, roughly 78% seen once. The sample consisted of PBMCs. These receptors came from a man in his forties in good health and CMV-seronegative.

The table lists this clone with a count of one. The chain uses TRBV15 and TRBJ2-7, with 10 nucleotides matching TRBD1. This CDR3 spans 14 amino acids. Germline trimming cut 1 base from V and 3 bases from J; bases unmatched to any gene: 0. The germline V gene encodes CDR1 LNHNV and CDR2 YYDKDF (reference sequence). The CDR3 DNA reads TGTGCCACCAGCAGAGGGGACAGGGGCTACGAGCAGTACTTC. Protein: CATSRGDRGYEQYF. Full variable domain (rest looked up from reference TRBV15 and TRBJ2-7): DAMVIQNPRYQVTQFGKPVTLSCSQTLNHNVMYWYQQKSSQAPKLLFHYYDKDFNNEADTPDNFQSRRPNTSFCFLDIRSPGLGDTAMYLCATSRGDRGYEQYFGPGTRLTVT.

The chain has TRBV21-1 and TRBJ1-3. TRBV21-1 is a pseudogene segment. This CDR3 is built from 16 residues. The CDR3 coding sequence is TGTGCCAGCAGCAAAGCTACCCAACCGAGGGGAAACACCATATATTTT. Translating gives CASSKATQPRGNTIYF.

The chain combines TRBV7-2 with TRBJ1-1; D is unresolved. The CDR3 has 11 residues. Germline assignment: CDR1 SGHTA and CDR2 FQGNSA. V lost 8 bases, J lost 6 bases, and 10 bases lay in between. CDR3 in amino acids: CASQVGAEAFF. The CDR3 nucleotides read TGTGCCAGCCAGGTCGGTGCTGAAGCTTTCTTT. Combining the CDR3 with reference TRBV7-2 and TRBJ1-1 gives the whole variable domain GAGVSQSPSNKVTEKGKDVELRCDPISGHTALYWYRQSLGQGLEFLIYFQGNSAPDKSGLPSDRFSAERTGGSVSTLTIQRTQQEDSAVYLCASQVGAEAFFGQGTRLTVV.

The V gene is TRBV5-4, the J gene TRBJ2-1; 9 bases match TRBD1. Germline V gene sequence: CDR1 SGHNT, CDR2 YYREEE (reference sequence). The CDR3 contains 15 residues. Trimming took 4 bases from V and 4 from J; bases not matched to a gene: 6. The CDR3 region has the DNA TGTGCCAGCAGCAAGGGACAGGGTTCGTACAATGAGCAGTTCTTC. The encoded protein is CASSKGQGSYNEQFF.

V usage is TRBV7-6 and J usage is TRBJ2-7; 11 nucleotides align to TRBD2. Germline V gene sequence: CDR1 SGHVS, CDR2 FNYEAQ. CDR3 length equals 16 residues. Trimming took 0 bases from V and 5 from J; bases not matched to a gene: 6. In nucleotides, the CDR3 is TGTGCCAGCAGCTTAGCTGGTACTAGCGGGAGTAACGAGCAGTACTTC. Translating gives CASSLAGTSGSNEQYF.

This clone occurred once. The chain is built from TRBV6-1 and TRBJ1-5; D is undetermined. Trimming pared 8 bases from V and 2 bases from J, leaving 10 bases between. Germline CDR1 and CDR2: MNHNS and SASEGT. The CDR3 spans 13 residues. The CDR3: CASVGLGNQPQHF. The CDR3 DNA reads TGTGCCAGCGTGGGCTTAGGCAATCAGCCCCAGCATTTT.

This chain uses TRBV5-4 with TRBJ2-7; no definite D call. Trimming removed 2 bases from V and 2 bases from J, with 14 bases in between. This CDR3 has 15 residues. Germline lookup yields CDR1 SGHNT and CDR2 YYREEE (reference sequence). CDR3 protein: CASSFAPTSTYEQYF. CDR3 in DNA: TGTGCCAGCAGCTTCGCACCAACTTCTACCTACGAGCAGTACTTC.

The rearrangement uses TRBV11-2 and TRBJ2-3; D gene ambiguous. The CDR3 spans 19 residues. CDR1 is SGHAT, CDR2 FQNNGV, per germline. V lost 2 bases and J 2 bases, leaving 23 bases between the germline ends. CDR3 in amino acids: CASSLLYRRLTSSTDTQYF. CDR3 in DNA: TGTGCCAGCAGCTTATTATATCGTCGACTGACGTCTTCCACAGATACGCAGTATTTT.

The V gene is TRBV5-1, the J gene TRBJ2-2, with 10 bases that match TRBD1. The V and J ends lost 4 bases and 5 bases, in that order; junction bases with no gene match: 5. Germline lookup yields CDR1 SGHRS and CDR2 YFSETQ. The CDR3 runs to 15 residues. The CDR3 reads CASSRRTGGTGELFF. CDR3 bases: TGCGCCAGCAGCAGAAGGACAGGGGGTACCGGGGAGCTGTTTTTT.

This chain links TRBV28 with TRBJ1-1, with no clear D. Germline CDR1 is MDHEN and CDR2 is SYDVKM. V lost 1 base to trimming and J lost 4 bases, with 10 bases between them. The CDR3 spans 14 residues. CDR3 DNA sequence: TGTGCCAGCAGTTTATTCTCCGGTTCCACTGAAGCTTTCTTT. It encodes CASSLFSGSTEAFF.

This clone has a handful of counts. The chain joins TRBV7-3 to TRBJ2-3; no reliable D call. The CDR3 consists of 12 residues. CDR1 and CDR2 (germline): SGHTA, FQGTGA. V lost 2 bases to trimming and J lost 5 bases, with 5 bases between them. CDR3 nucleotides: TGTGCCAGCAGCTTATTCGGAGATACGCAGTATTTT. It yields the protein CASSLFGDTQYF.

This rearrangement joins TRBV5-4 to TRBJ2-5; tentative D call: TRBD1 (6 bases). This CDR3 is built from 14 residues. V shed 3 bases and J shed 4 bases, with 13 bases lying between them. Germline CDR1 and CDR2: SGHNT and YYREEE (reference sequence). The chain's CDR3 is CASSSDSRTETQYF. The CDR3 nucleotides read TGTGCCAGCAGCTCGGACAGTCGTACAGAGACCCAGTACTTC.

The chain links TRBV5-1 to TRBJ2-6; D not certain. Trimming pared 5 bases from V and 0 bases from J, leaving 6 bases between. Germline loops: CDR1 SGHRS, CDR2 YFSETQ. The CDR3 runs 14 residues. The CDR3, as DNA: TGCGCCAGCAGTGTGGCCTCTGGGGCCAACGTCCTGACTTTC. Translation gives CASSVASGANVLTF.

This clone was picked up one time. This chain connects TRBV18 to TRBJ1-5, with TRBD1 identical over 10 bases. Trimming at V came to 2 bases and at J to 6 bases, leaving 4 bases not matched to a gene. CDR1 is KGHSH, CDR2 LQKENI, per germline. The length of the CDR3 is 15 residues. CDR3 in amino acids: CASSPGTGATQPQHF. The CDR3, as DNA: TGTGCCAGCTCACCAGGGACAGGGGCCACTCAGCCCCAGCATTTT. Combining the CDR3 with reference TRBV18 and TRBJ1-5 gives the whole variable domain NAGVMQNPRHLVRRRGQEARLRCSPMKGHSHVYWYRQLPEEGLKFMVYLQKENIIDESGMPKERFSAEFPKEGPSILRIQQVVRGDSAAYFCASSPGTGATQPQHFGDGTRLSIL.

The rearrangement uses TRBV7-9 and TRBJ1-2; no firm D call. Between the trimmed V and J ends, which lost 2 bases and 5 bases, there was a span of 12 bases. Germline CDR1 SEHNR, CDR2 FQNEAQ (reference sequence). This CDR3 contains 14 residues. The CDR3 loop is CASSLSGTSYGYTF. The CDR3 region has the DNA TGTGCCAGCAGCTTAAGTGGTACTTCTTATGGCTACACCTTC.

The chain employs TRBV19 and TRBJ2-5; 9 bases are shared with TRBD2. The CDR3 runs 15 residues. Trimming cost V 1 base and J 2 bases; bases outside gene matches: 2. Germline CDR1 reads LNHDA; CDR2 reads SQIVND (reference sequence). This chain's CDR3 is CASSIVTSGQETQYF. The DNA of the CDR3 is TGTGCCAGTAGTATAGTGACTAGCGGACAAGAGACCCAGTACTTC.

This chain uses TRBV9 with TRBJ1-2; weak D call: TRBD1 (6 bases). V lost 4 bases to trimming and J lost 5 bases, with 15 bases between them. The CDR3 is made up of 14 amino acids. Per the germline V gene, CDR1 is SGDLS and CDR2 is YYNGEE. The CDR3: CASSIDRSGYGYTF. The CDR3 DNA reads TGTGCCAGCAGCATAGACAGGTCTGGATATGGCTACACCTTC.

This clone was seen more than once but under ten times. An end of the junction differs from the germline gene, which may be a read error. Other DNA sequences in the sample encode the same CDR3. This sequence joins TRBV29-1 and TRBJ2-7; 9 bases are a match to TRBD2. This CDR3 contains 11 residues. Germline V lookup: CDR1 SQVTM, CDR2 ANQGSEA. CDR3 DNA sequence: TGCAGCGCCACACTAGCGGGCGAGCAGTATTTC. Translating gives CSATLAGEQYF.

This rearrangement joins TRBV19 to TRBJ1-2; tentative D call: TRBD1 (6 bases). CDR3 size: 16 residues. Germline V gives CDR1 LNHDA, CDR2 SQIVND (reference sequence). The germline V and J ends were trimmed by 3 bases and 3 bases, with 17 bases remaining between them. The CDR3 loop is CASSIPSSAGDYGYTF. Written as DNA, the CDR3 is TGTGCCAGTAGTATTCCTTCGAGCGCAGGGGACTATGGCTACACCTTC.

The genes are TRBV5-1 and TRBJ2-1; 10 bases map to TRBD2. The CDR3 covers 15 residues. With V trimmed by 4 bases and J by 5 bases, 6 bases remained unmatched. CDR1 is SGHRS and CDR2 is YFSETQ in the germline V gene. DNA of the CDR3: TGCGCCAGCAGCGCAGCGGGGGGGATCGACAATGAGCAGTTCTTC. It encodes CASSAAGGIDNEQFF.

This clone has a handful of counts. CDR3 sequence (DNA): TGTGCCAGCAGCTCCACTCGGTATGGCTACACCTTC. It codes for CASSSTRYGYTF. The J gene is TRBJ1-2, the V gene TRBV7-2; D ambiguous. Trimming took 4 bases from V and 5 from J, leaving 8 bases between them. Germline values: CDR1 SGHTA, CDR2 FQGNSA. CDR3 length: 12 residues.

The chain uses TRBV10-3 and TRBJ2-3; 9 nucleotides match TRBD1. The V and J ends lost 4 bases and 2 bases, in that order; junction bases with no gene match: 7. The CDR3 totals 16 residues. The germline gives CDR1 ENHRY, CDR2 SYGVKD. The chain's CDR3 is CAISGGTGKNTDTQYF. The CDR3 bases are TGTGCCATCAGTGGGGGGACAGGGAAGAACACAGATACGCAGTATTTT.

This clone was found a few times. CDR3 protein: CASRSGLAANEQFF. The CDR3 DNA reads TGTGCCAGCAGATCCGGACTAGCGGCCAATGAGCAGTTCTTC. The chain couples TRBV6-6 to TRBJ2-1; 10 bases are shared with TRBD2. Germline values: CDR1 MNHNY, CDR2 SVGAGI (reference sequence). The CDR3 loop spans 14 amino acids. Trimming cost V 6 bases and J 6 bases; bases outside gene matches: 5.

This chain joins TRBV28 and TRBJ2-2; 8 nucleotides agree with TRBD1. The CDR3 has 15 residues. Unmatched junction bases numbered 4, after V lost 4 bases and J lost 3 bases. Germline CDR1 reads MDHEN; CDR2 reads SYDVKM. CDR3 sequence: CASSYRGTYTGELFF. CDR3 bases: TGTGCCAGCAGTTACAGGGGGACATACACCGGGGAGCTGTTTTTT.

The chain has TRBV7-8 and TRBJ1-2, with 8 bases lining up with TRBD1. There are 15 residues in the CDR3. The germline CDR1 and CDR2 sequences are SGHVS and FQNEAQ. V lost 0 bases, J lost 4 bases, and 4 bases stayed unmatched. The CDR3 sequence: CASSLAPGQGYGYTF. For the CDR3, the DNA is TGTGCCAGCAGCTTAGCCCCCGGACAGGGCTATGGCTACACCTTC.

This rearrangement joins TRBV6-4 to TRBJ1-2; no clear D gene. The CDR3 has 13 amino acids. Trimming shortened V by 4 bases and J by 5 bases, and 11 bases separated the two germline ends. Germline lookup yields CDR1 MRHNA and CDR2 SNTAGT. CDR3 nucleotide sequence: TGTGCCAGCAGTGCCTCCCCAGGTTATGGCTACACCTTC. Translating it yields CASSASPGYGYTF.

This rearrangement joins TRBV5-1 to TRBJ2-7, with a weak D call TRBD1 (6 bases). Trimming shortened V by 4 bases and J by 6 bases, and 17 bases separated the two germline ends. This CDR3 region has 14 residues. Per the germline V gene, CDR1 is SGHRS and CDR2 is YFSETQ. This chain's CDR3 is CASSTGTLRREQYF. The CDR3 DNA follows: TGCGCCAGCAGCACCGGGACACTTCGACGCGAGCAGTACTTC.